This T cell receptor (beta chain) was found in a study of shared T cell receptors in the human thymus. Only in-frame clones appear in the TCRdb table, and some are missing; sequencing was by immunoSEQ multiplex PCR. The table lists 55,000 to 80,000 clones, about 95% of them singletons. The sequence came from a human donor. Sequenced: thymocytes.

The CDR3 nucleotides are TGTGCCAGCAGCTTGGAGGGGATAGGGGCTTATCCAGCTAATGAAAAACTGTTTTTT. This gives the protein CASSLEGIGAYPANEKLFF. This sequence joins TRBV5-6 and TRBJ1-4; possibly TRBD1 for D (5 bases). V lost 0 bases to trimming and J lost 3 bases, with 21 bases between them. The CDR3 has 19 residues. Germline-derived CDR1 and CDR2 are SGHDT and YYEEEE. The whole variable domain, filled in from reference TRBV5-6 and TRBJ1-4, reads DAGVTQSPTHLIKTRGQQVTLRCSPKSGHDTVSWYQQALGQGPQFIFQYYEEEERQRGNFPDRFSGHQFPNYSSELNVNALLLGDSALYLCASSLEGIGAYPANEKLFFGSGTQLSVL.